This TCR beta chain was captured by sequencing in a study of Ad26.COV2.S vaccination and SARS-CoV-2 variants. General study findings and limits: Vaccine and placebo recipients had comparable breadth of non-spike TCRs.

Comments on this clone: Its antigen is as yet unknown.

Between the trimmed V and J ends, which lost 0 bases and 5 bases, there was a span of 13 bases. The CDR3 sequence is 15 residues long. Germline V lookup: CDR1 LGHDT, CDR2 YNNKEL (reference sequence). Here immunoSEQ multiplex PCR was the method, and the copy in TCRdb shows in-frame clones only, minus some. The table lists roughly 680,000 clones, 89% of them singletons. The treatment was: about 20 received Ad26.COV2.S at low or high dose, single or two shots; about 5 received placebo; per-sample allocation not given. Samples were taken on day 63 after the first vaccine or placebo injection. This chain joins TRBV3-1 (or the pseudogene TRBV3-2) and TRBJ1-2; D not resolved. The material sequenced was peripheral blood, taken in a trial of Ad26.COV2.S vaccine versus placebo. This sequence originates from a person aged 18-60 years who received the Ad26.COV2.S COVID-19 vaccine or a placebo. The CDR3 DNA sequence: TGTGCCAGCAGCCAAGACCCCGCCGGGTATTATGGCTACACCTTC. Its translation is CASSQDPAGYYGYTF.